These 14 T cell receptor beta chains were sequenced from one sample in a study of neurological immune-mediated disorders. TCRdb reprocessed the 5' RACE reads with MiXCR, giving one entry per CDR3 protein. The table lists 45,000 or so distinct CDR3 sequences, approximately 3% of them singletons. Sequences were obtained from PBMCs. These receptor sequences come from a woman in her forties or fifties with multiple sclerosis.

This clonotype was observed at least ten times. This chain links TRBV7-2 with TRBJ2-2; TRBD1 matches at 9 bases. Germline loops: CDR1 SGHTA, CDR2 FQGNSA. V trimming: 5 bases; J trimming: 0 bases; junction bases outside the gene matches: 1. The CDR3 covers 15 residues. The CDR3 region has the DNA TGTGCCAGCAGCCGGGACAGGGCGAACACCGGGGAGCTGTTTTTT. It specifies CASSRDRANTGELFF. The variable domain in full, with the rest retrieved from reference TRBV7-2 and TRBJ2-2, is GAGVSQSPSNKVTEKGKDVELRCDPISGHTALYWYRQSLGQGLEFLIYFQGNSAPDKSGLPSDRFSAERTGGSVSTLTIQRTQQEDSAVYLCASSRDRANTGELFFGEGSRLTVL.

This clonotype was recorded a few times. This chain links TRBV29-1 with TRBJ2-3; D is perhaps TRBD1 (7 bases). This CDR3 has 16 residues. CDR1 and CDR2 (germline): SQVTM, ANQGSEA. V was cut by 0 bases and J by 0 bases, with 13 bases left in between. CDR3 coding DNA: TGCAGCGTTGAAGATCGGGCAGGGGGGAGCACAGATACGCAGTATTTT. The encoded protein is CSVEDRAGGSTDTQYF.

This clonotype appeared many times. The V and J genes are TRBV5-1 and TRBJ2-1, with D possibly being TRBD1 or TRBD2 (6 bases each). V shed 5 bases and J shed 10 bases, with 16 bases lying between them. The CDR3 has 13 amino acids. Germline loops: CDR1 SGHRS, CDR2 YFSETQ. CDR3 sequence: CASSGGPGKEQFF. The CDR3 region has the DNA TGCGCCAGCAGTGGGGGGCCGGGGAAAGAGCAGTTCTTC.

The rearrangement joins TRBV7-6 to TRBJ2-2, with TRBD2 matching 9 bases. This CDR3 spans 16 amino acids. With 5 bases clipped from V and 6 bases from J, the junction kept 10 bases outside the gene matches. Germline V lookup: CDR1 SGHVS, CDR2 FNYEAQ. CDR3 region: CASSVSGTSSSGELFF. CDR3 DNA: TGTGCCAGCAGCGTTTCCGGGACTAGCTCATCCGGGGAGCTGTTTTTT.

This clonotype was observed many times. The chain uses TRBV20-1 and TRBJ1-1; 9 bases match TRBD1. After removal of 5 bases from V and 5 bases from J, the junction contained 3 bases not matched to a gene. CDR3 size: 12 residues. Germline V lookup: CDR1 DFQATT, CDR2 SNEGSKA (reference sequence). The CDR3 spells CSARQGGTEAFF. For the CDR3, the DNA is TGCAGTGCTCGACAGGGGGGAACTGAAGCTTTCTTT.

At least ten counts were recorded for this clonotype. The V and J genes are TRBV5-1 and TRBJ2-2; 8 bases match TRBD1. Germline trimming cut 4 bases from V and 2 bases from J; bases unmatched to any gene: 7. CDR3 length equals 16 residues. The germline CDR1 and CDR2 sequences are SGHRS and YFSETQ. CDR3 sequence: CASSPDRVLNTGELFF. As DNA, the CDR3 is TGCGCCAGCAGCCCGGACAGGGTGCTTAACACCGGGGAGCTGTTTTTT.

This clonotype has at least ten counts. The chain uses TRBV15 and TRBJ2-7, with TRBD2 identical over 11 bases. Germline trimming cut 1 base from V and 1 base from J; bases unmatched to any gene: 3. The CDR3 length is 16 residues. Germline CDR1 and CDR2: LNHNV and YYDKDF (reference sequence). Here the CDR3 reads CATSRVASGRSYEQYF. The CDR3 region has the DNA TGTGCCACCAGCAGAGTGGCTAGCGGGAGGTCCTACGAGCAGTACTTC.

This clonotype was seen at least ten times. The CDR3 here is CASSSRGGIANEKLFF. DNA for the CDR3: TGTGCCAGCAGCTCCAGAGGGGGGATCGCTAATGAAAAACTGTTTTTT. The rearrangement links TRBV7-2 to TRBJ1-4; a possible D gene is TRBD1 (6 bases). Germline CDR1 SGHTA, CDR2 FQGNSA. Trimming cost V 4 bases and J 3 bases, with 15 bases left between them. This CDR3 comprises 16 residues.

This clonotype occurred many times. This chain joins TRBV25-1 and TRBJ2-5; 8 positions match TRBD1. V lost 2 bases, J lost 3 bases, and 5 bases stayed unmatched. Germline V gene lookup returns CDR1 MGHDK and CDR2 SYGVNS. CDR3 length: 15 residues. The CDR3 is CASSETQGAKETQYF. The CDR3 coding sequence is TGTGCCAGCAGTGAAACCCAGGGGGCGAAAGAGACCCAGTACTTC.

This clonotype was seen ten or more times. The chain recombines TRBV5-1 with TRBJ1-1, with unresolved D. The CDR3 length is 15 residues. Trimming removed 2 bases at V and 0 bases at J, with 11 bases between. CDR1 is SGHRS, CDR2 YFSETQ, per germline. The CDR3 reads CASSFTDPLNTEAFF. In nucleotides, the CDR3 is TGCGCCAGCAGCTTTACGGACCCTTTGAACACTGAAGCTTTCTTT.

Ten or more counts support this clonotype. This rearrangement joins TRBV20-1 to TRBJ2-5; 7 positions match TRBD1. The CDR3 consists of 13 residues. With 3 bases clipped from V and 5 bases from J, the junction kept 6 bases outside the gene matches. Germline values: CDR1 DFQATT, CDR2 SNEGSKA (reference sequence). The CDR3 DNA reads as TGCAGTGCTAGGGGACAGCCCGGGGAGACCCAGTACTTC. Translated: CSARGQPGETQYF.

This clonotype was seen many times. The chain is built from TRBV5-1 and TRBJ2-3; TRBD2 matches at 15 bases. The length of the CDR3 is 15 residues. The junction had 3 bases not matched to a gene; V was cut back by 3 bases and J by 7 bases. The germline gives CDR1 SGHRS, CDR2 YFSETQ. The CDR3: CASSSGLAGGHTQYF. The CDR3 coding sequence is TGCGCCAGCAGCTCGGGACTAGCGGGGGGTCATACGCAGTATTTT.

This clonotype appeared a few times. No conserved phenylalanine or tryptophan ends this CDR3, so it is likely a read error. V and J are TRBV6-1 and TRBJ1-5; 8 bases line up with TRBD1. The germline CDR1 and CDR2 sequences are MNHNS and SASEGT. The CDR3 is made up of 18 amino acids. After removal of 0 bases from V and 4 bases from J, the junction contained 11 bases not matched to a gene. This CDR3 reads CASSEARTGTPSNQPQHV. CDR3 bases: TGTGCCAGCAGTGAAGCCCGGACAGGGACCCCCTCGAATCAGCCCCAGCATGTT.

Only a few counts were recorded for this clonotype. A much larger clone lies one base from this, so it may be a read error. The CDR3 region is CAISPLRTGSEQYF. The CDR3 nucleotides are TGTGCCATCAGCCCCCTTCGTACGGGGAGTGAGCAGTACTTC. This chain connects TRBV7-2 to TRBJ2-7; TRBD2 is a possible D gene (5 bases). This CDR3 is 14 amino acids long. Germline loops: CDR1 SGHTA, CDR2 FQGNSA.